The clone carrying this T cell receptor beta chain appeared many times. Its antigen is as yet unknown. A universal primer site was added by template switching, and unique molecular identifiers were carried by the cDNA. Each CDR3 protein gets one entry after TCRdb re-called the 5' RACE reads with MiXCR. The sample carries around 570,000 distinct CDR3 sequences, 7.5% to 10% recorded once. Only healthy Caucasians were included as donors. The sample comes from a study of identical twins. Findings of the study overall: Insertion counts were lower in abundant cord blood beta clonotypes, a trend that memory repertoires did not show.

Trimming removed 0 bases from V and 8 bases from J, with 14 bases in between. Germline V gene lookup returns CDR1 LGHNA and CDR2 YSLEER. CDR3 length: 15 residues. The sample also formed part of further work on yellow fever vaccine responses in identical twins. That source notes: The T cell response to vaccination in identical twins was reportedly partly convergent and partly personalized.

V is TRBV4-3 and J is TRBJ2-4; tentatively, D is TRBD2 (7 bases). The sample was PBMCs. The receptor was derived from a woman aged 18 to 35 in good health. CDR3 DNA sequence: TGCGCCAGCAGCCAAGAAGGGGGGGAGTGGGACATTCAGTACTTC. Its translation: CASSQEGGEWDIQYF.